This is a list of T cell receptor beta chains from one sample in a study of spatial heterogeneity in lung cancer. TCRdb reanalysed the 5' RACE reads using MiXCR and keeps one entry per CDR3 protein. The data contain around 120,000 distinct CDR3 sequences, approximately 12% of them seen just once; the ten biggest clones take up 15% to 20%. Sequenced material: PBMCs, taken at follow-up. The source of these receptors is a male donor with early-stage non-small cell lung cancer. CDR3s include the opening cysteine and the closing phenylalanine or tryptophan. Fields, in order: D gene, V gene, clone size, J gene, CDR3 protein, CDR3 DNA. The D gene is left open where the match is weak. Part of the rows lack a size; the others show once, few, many or a class for expanded clones.

>NA|TRBV5-1|many|TRBJ1-5
CASSLGDRNQPQHF
TGCGCCAGCAGCTTGGGGGACCGCAATCAGCCCCAGCATTTT
>NA|TRBV4-2|few|TRBJ1-3
CASSQSGAGNTIYF
TGTGCCAGCAGCCAATCAGGGGCGGGAAACACCATATATTTT
>NA|TRBV5-1|many|TRBJ2-5
CASSEGKTQYF
TGCGCCAGCAGCGAGGGAAAGACCCAGTACTTC
>NA|TRBV28|many|TRBJ2-5
CASSSSPGTQYF
TGTGCCAGCAGTTCCTCGCCCGGGACCCAGTACTTC
>NA|TRBV12-5|NA|TRBJ1-1
CASGLGGYTEAFF
TGTGCTAGTGGTTTGGGCGGTTACACTGAAGCTTTCTTT
>TRBD1|TRBV7-2|NA|TRBJ1-5
CASSRDGTGQPQHF
TGTGCCAGCAGCCGAGACGGGACAGGGCAGCCCCAGCATTTT
>NA|TRBV4-2|NA|TRBJ2-2
CASSQDYMTGELFF
TGTGCCAGCAGCCAGGATTATATGACCGGGGAGCTGTTTTTT
>NA|TRBV15|many|TRBJ1-5
CATSSPRQPQHF
TGTGCCACCAGCAGCCCGCGACAGCCCCAGCATTTT
>NA|TRBV9|NA|TRBJ2-5
CASSKFSGAQETQYF
TGTGCCAGCAGCAAATTCTCAGGGGCACAAGAGACCCAGTACTTC
>TRBD2|TRBV3-1|NA|TRBJ2-7
CASSLTSGGPSYEQYF
TGTGCCAGCAGCCTGACTAGCGGGGGGCCCTCCTACGAGCAGTACTTC
>TRBD1|TRBV10-3|NA|TRBJ2-7
CASGQGGTYEQYF
TGTGCCAGCGGACAGGGGGGAACCTACGAGCAGTACTTC
>NA|TRBV7-9|few|TRBJ1-1
CASSHTLQGSSRTEAFF
TGTGCCAGCAGCCATACCTTACAGGGAAGCTCGCGCACTGAAGCTTTCTTT
>NA|TRBV25-1|NA|TRBJ1-4
CASSELGAHNEKLFF
TGTGCCAGCAGTGAATTGGGGGCCCATAATGAAAAACTGTTTTTT
>TRBD1|TRBV7-6|many|TRBJ2-6
CASSTGQGAVGANVLTF
TGTGCCAGCAGCACTGGACAGGGGGCTGTAGGGGCCAACGTCCTGACTTTC
>NA|TRBV3-1|many|TRBJ2-7
CASSQAGPYEQYF
TGTGCCAGCAGCCAAGCCGGGCCCTACGAGCAGTACTTC
>NA|TRBV23-1|NA|TRBJ2-1
CASSPQGNEQFF
TGCGCCAGCAGTCCTCAGGGCAATGAGCAGTTCTTC
>NA|TRBV18|NA|TRBJ2-6
CASSPRTTGANVLTF
TGTGCCAGCTCACCAAGGACAACTGGGGCCAACGTCCTGACTTTC
>TRBD1|TRBV19|few|TRBJ2-7
CASSTRGQGDTYEQYF
TGTGCCAGTAGTACCCGGGGACAGGGGGATACCTACGAGCAGTACTTC
>NA|TRBV6-1|few|TRBJ1-1
CASSEYGGNTEAFF
TGTGCCAGCAGTGAATACGGCGGAAACACTGAAGCTTTCTTT
>NA|TRBV3-1|NA|TRBJ2-2
CASSPPLNTGELFF
TGTGCCAGCAGCCCTCCACTGAACACCGGGGAGCTGTTTTTT
>TRBD1|TRBV24-1|few|TRBJ1-5
CATGLGGQGDNQPQHF
TGTGCCACCGGTCTAGGAGGACAGGGGGACAATCAGCCCCAGCATTTT
>NA|TRBV10-3|many|TRBJ1-2
CAVQGTAYGYTF
TGTGCCGTCCAGGGTACAGCTTACGGCTACACCTTC
>NA|TRBV5-6|NA|TRBJ1-2
CASSSGVGYGYTF
TGTGCCAGCAGCTCGGGGGTTGGCTATGGCTACACCTTC
>TRBD2|TRBV5-1|NA|TRBJ2-3
CASSLDSGGIDTQYF
TGCGCCAGCAGCTTGGACAGCGGGGGGATAGATACGCAGTATTTT
>NA|TRBV9|few|TRBJ1-3
CASSPQGEWGNTIYF
TGTGCCAGCAGCCCCCAGGGCGAATGGGGAAACACCATATATTTT
>NA|TRBV5-1|few|TRBJ1-1
CASSLGTSGATEAFF
TGCGCCAGCAGCTTAGGCACCTCTGGGGCCACTGAAGCTTTCTTT
>NA|TRBV6-5|NA|TRBJ2-3
CACRPGQKADTQYF
TGTGCCTGCCGTCCGGGGCAGAAGGCGGATACGCAGTATTTT
>NA|TRBV4-2|many|TRBJ1-4
CASSQGSATNEKLFF
TGTGCCAGCAGCCAAGGTTCGGCAACTAATGAAAAACTGTTTTTT
>TRBD1|TRBV7-8|many|TRBJ1-2
CASSLGDRVGYTF
TGTGCCAGCAGCTTAGGGGACAGGGTTGGCTACACCTTC
>TRBD1|TRBV6-5|few|TRBJ1-2
CASSYSSRDRGHGYTF
TGTGCCAGCAGTTACTCGAGTCGGGACAGGGGGCATGGCTACACCTTC
>NA|TRBV30|many|TRBJ2-5
CAWSALGGRGETQYF
TGTGCCTGGAGTGCCCTCGGGGGGCGCGGGGAGACCCAGTACTTC
>NA|TRBV3-1|few|TRBJ1-5
CASSQDFGEGQPQHF
TGTGCCAGCAGCCAAGATTTTGGGGAAGGTCAGCCCCAGCATTTT
>TRBD1|TRBV9|many|TRBJ1-2
CASSVDGQGVGGYTF
TGTGCCAGCAGCGTAGATGGACAGGGGGTTGGCGGCTACACCTTC
>NA|TRBV5-1|many|TRBJ1-1
CASSLPPGGGTEAFF
TGCGCCAGCAGCTTGCCCCCTGGGGGAGGCACTGAAGCTTTCTTT
>TRBD1|TRBV5-1|NA|TRBJ1-1
CASSTGQMTEAFF
TGCGCCAGCAGCACGGGACAGATGACTGAAGCTTTCTTT
>NA|TRBV18|NA|TRBJ1-1
CASSPTPANTEAFF
TGTGCCAGCTCACCTACTCCAGCCAACACTGAAGCTTTCTTT
>NA|TRBV28|many|TRBJ2-3
CASSSWGGTDTQYF
TGTGCCAGCAGTTCTTGGGGAGGCACAGATACGCAGTATTTT
>TRBD1|TRBV18|many|TRBJ2-7
CASSPVGQNEQYF
TGTGCCAGCTCACCAGTGGGACAGAACGAGCAGTACTTC
>NA|TRBV6-2/TRBV6-3|NA|TRBJ2-1
CASSPYINEQFF
TGTGCCAGCAGCCCATATATCAATGAGCAGTTCTTC
>TRBD1|TRBV28|few|TRBJ1-1
CASNQRDRRDTEAFF
TGTGCCAGCAACCAAAGGGACAGGAGGGACACTGAAGCTTTCTTT
>TRBD2|TRBV25-1|few|TRBJ2-1
CASSAHLAGVYNEQFF
TGTGCCAGCAGTGCTCACCTAGCGGGGGTTTACAATGAGCAGTTCTTC